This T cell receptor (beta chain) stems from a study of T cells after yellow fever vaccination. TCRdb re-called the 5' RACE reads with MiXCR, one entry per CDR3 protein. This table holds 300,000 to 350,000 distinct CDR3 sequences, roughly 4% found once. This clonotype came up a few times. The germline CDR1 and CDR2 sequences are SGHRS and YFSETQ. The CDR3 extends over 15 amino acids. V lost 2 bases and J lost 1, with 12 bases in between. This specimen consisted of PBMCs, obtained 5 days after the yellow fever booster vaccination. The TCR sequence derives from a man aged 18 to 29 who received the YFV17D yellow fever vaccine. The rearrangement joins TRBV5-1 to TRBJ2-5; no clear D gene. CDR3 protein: CASSLVRAPQETQYF. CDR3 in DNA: TGCGCCAGCAGCTTAGTCCGGGCGCCCCAAGAGACCCAGTACTTC.